The next 6 T cell receptor beta chains were all read from a single sample in a study of CXCR3-negative and CXCR3-positive naive CD8 T cells. Via 5' RACE with UMI labels, TRB cDNA libraries were prepared. TCRdb reprocessed the 5' RACE reads, keeping one entry per CDR3 protein, no DNA. In total, the table holds 130,000 to 150,000 distinct CDR3 sequences. Antigens of these TCRs are unknown. Findings of the study overall: The study found more hydrophobic TRB CDR3s in CXCR3-positive naive cells than in CXCR3-negative naive cells.

Sequencing used naive CXCR3+ CD8+ T cells from blood. The subset here: CD45RO-CCR7+CD27+CD95- naive CD8+ T cells expressing CXCR3 (TNR3+). These receptors were obtained from a human donor in good health. Some clones in this sample may be carry-over from other donors' samples.

The chain employs TRBV20-1 and TRBJ2-7. CDR3 length: 13 amino acids. Germline CDR1 reads DFQATT; CDR2 reads SNEGSKA (reference sequence). The CDR3 spells CSARDPASYEQYF.

The CDR3 spells CASSRPGQDYQPQHF. The V gene is TRBV4-1, the J gene TRBJ1-5; checking the TCRdb D call of TRBD1 is not possible without DNA. CDR3 length: 15 amino acids. CDR1 and CDR2 from the germline V gene are MGHRA and YSYEKL.

This chain uses TRBV28 with TRBJ2-7; the D call of TRBD1 rests on TCRdb alone, since no DNA is present to check it. The CDR3 is 15 amino acids. The germline V gene has CDR1 MDHEN and CDR2 SYDVKM. CDR3 region: CASSRWTGSSYEQYF.

This CDR3 is CASSPASGQVVKNTGELFF. The genes are TRBV7-6 and TRBJ2-2; TCRdb selects TRBD1, and the lack of DNA leaves this call unchecked. The CDR3 extends over 19 amino acids. Germline V gene data show CDR1 as SGHVS and CDR2 as FNYEAQ.

This chain links TRBV28 with TRBJ2-1; TCRdb selects TRBD1, and the lack of DNA leaves this call unchecked. Germline lookup yields CDR1 MDHEN and CDR2 SYDVKM. The CDR3 length is 16 residues. The CDR3: CASHQGGAGQGYEQFF.

This rearrangement joins TRBV14 to TRBJ1-1; TCRdb indicates TRBD1, and absent DNA this call remains unverified. The CDR3 is 15 residues long. Germline CDR1 reads SGHDN; CDR2 reads FVKESK. The CDR3 loop is CASSPFEQEATEAFF.